This T cell receptor (beta chain) was retrieved from a study of blood T cell repertoires in COVID-19. Looking at the study overall: Sites across the United States, Italy and Spain contributed samples from acute and convalescent COVID-19. The analysed material was cDNA or gDNA that came from T cells, B-cell-depleted T cells, or PBMCs.

This CDR3 spans 13 amino acids. J lost 1 base, V lost 4 bases, and 1 base had no gene match. The V gene's germline CDR1 is SGHRS and CDR2 YFSETQ. As handled by the study authors: Amplification of reference gene primers was used by the study to estimate nucleated cell counts. This table comes from immunoSEQ multiplex PCR, and its TCRdb copy is limited to in-frame clones, with some not included. Clonal size and the V and J genes are those of that table, whereas D and trimming came from the DNA. The sample contains over 600,000 clones, 85% to 90% of which appear only once. Sequencing was performed on peripheral blood. This clonotype originated in a woman aged 18-29 years with acute or convalescent COVID-19. The gene calls are TRBV5-1 and TRBJ1-2; 7 bases align to TRBD1. The CDR3 reads CASSRDSNYGYTF. Written as DNA, the CDR3 is TGCGCCAGCAGCAGGGACAGTAACTATGGCTACACCTTC.